The 15 T cell receptor beta chains below come from one sample, sequenced in a study of blood T cell repertoires in COVID-19. The data were produced by immunoSEQ multiplex PCR, yet TCRdb's version contains in-frame clones alone and is incomplete. This sample yields approximately 230,000 clones, of which 85% to 90% are seen a single time; 1.5% to 2% belongs to the top ten. Sequencing was carried out using PBMCs or T cells enriched from blood (not recorded which). These receptors were obtained from a man in his forties who had recovered from COVID-19.

J is TRBJ2-5 and V is TRBV19; possible D gene TRBD2, 6 bases. V lost 8 bases and J 5 bases, leaving 6 bases between the germline ends. Germline V gene data show CDR1 as LNHDA and CDR2 as SQIVND (reference sequence). This CDR3 is 10 amino acids long. CDR3 in DNA: TGTGCCAGTGGGGGGGAGACCCAGTACTTC. It codes for CASGGETQYF.

This chain uses TRBV19 with TRBJ1-1; TRBD1 aligns across 8 bases. The germline V gene has CDR1 LNHDA and CDR2 SQIVND (reference sequence). This CDR3 is built from 15 residues. Unmatched junction bases numbered 9, after V lost 5 bases and J lost 4 bases. This CDR3 is CASSSSTGAATEAFF. The CDR3 DNA sequence: TGTGCCAGTAGTTCCTCGACAGGGGCGGCCACTGAAGCTTTCTTT.

The V call is TRBV11-1, the J call TRBJ1-1; D perhaps matches TRBD1 (5 bases). Trimming shortened V by 3 bases and J by 4 bases, and 9 bases separated the two germline ends. The CDR3 spans 13 residues. Looked up from germline, CDR1 is SGHAT and CDR2 is FQDESV (reference sequence). The CDR3 is CASSFQGPTEAFF. The CDR3 DNA sequence: TGTGCCAGCAGCTTTCAGGGTCCCACTGAAGCTTTCTTT.

CDR3 sequence: CASNPLATNEKLFF. In DNA form, the CDR3 reads TGTGCCAGCAATCCCCTCGCAACTAATGAAAAACTGTTTTTT. J is TRBJ1-4 and V is TRBV2; D not resolved. Germline lookup yields CDR1 SNHLY and CDR2 FYNNEI. With 7 bases removed from V and 0 bases from J, the gap between germline ends came to 9 bases. The CDR3 consists of 14 residues.

The chain uses TRBV19 and TRBJ1-2; TRBD1 might be the D (6 bases). The V end was cut by 0 bases, the J end by 4 bases, with 9 bases between. The CDR3 consists of 14 residues. Germline V gene lookup returns CDR1 LNHDA and CDR2 SQIVND (reference sequence). CDR3 sequence: CASSIDRQVYGYTF. For the CDR3, the DNA is TGTGCCAGTAGTATAGATCGACAGGTCTATGGCTACACCTTC. The entire variable domain, with the rest obtained from reference TRBV19 and TRBJ1-2, is as follows: DGGITQSPKYLFRKEGQNVTLSCEQNLNHDAMYWYRQDPGQGLRLIYYSQIVNDFQKGDIAEGYSVSREKKESFPLTVTSAQKNPTAFYLCASSIDRQVYGYTFGSGTRLTVV.

The table lists this clone with a few counts. The rearrangement links TRBV7-2 to TRBJ1-6; no clear D gene. V was shortened by 1 base and J by 4 bases, with 8 bases between the two germline ends. This CDR3 has 15 amino acids. Germline loops: CDR1 SGHTA, CDR2 FQGNSA. The CDR3: CASSLGRVYNSPLHF. The CDR3 region has the DNA TGTGCCAGCAGCTTAGGGCGGGTTTATAATTCACCCCTCCACTTT.

The V and J genes are TRBV6-5 and TRBJ1-1, with TRBD1 identical over 8 bases. Germline V CDR1 and CDR2: MNHEY, SVGAGI. This CDR3 has 15 amino acids. J gave up 3 bases and V 4 bases, and 7 bases lay outside the gene matches. CDR3 region: CASSFQGAGDTEAFF. Here the CDR3 DNA reads TGTGCCAGCAGTTTTCAGGGGGCGGGAGACACTGAAGCTTTCTTT.

The chain combines TRBV27 with TRBJ2-2, with TRBD2 matching 13 bases. The CDR3 has 18 residues. With V trimmed by 7 bases and J by 3 bases, 11 bases remained unmatched. Germline V gene lookup returns CDR1 MNHEY and CDR2 SMNVEV (reference sequence). The CDR3 DNA sequence: TGTGCCAGCACCCATTTTGCCGGACTAGCGGGGGACACCGGGGAGCTGTTTTTT. Its protein is CASTHFAGLAGDTGELFF.

This chain connects TRBV7-8 to TRBJ1-5; D is perhaps TRBD1 (5 bases). Trimming removed 2 bases at V and 4 bases at J, with 12 bases between. Germline values: CDR1 SGHVS, CDR2 FQNEAQ. The CDR3 consists of 15 residues. CDR3 in amino acids: CASSLFWGGNQPQHF. CDR3 sequence (DNA): TGTGCCAGCAGCTTATTCTGGGGCGGTAATCAGCCCCAGCATTTT.

This CDR3 is CASSLGIASDPYEQYF. The CDR3 DNA reads as TGTGCCAGCAGCTTGGGAATAGCCTCAGATCCATACGAGCAGTACTTC. This chain connects TRBV5-4 to TRBJ2-7; D is unclear. Germline CDR1 SGHNT, CDR2 YYREEE (reference sequence). Trimming took 0 bases from V and 4 from J, leaving 17 bases between them. The CDR3 runs 16 residues.

V is TRBV6-1 and J is TRBJ2-7; D possibly corresponds to TRBD2 (6 bases). Germline V gene data show CDR1 as MNHNS and CDR2 as SASEGT. The ends were cut back, 1 base at V and 11 bases at J, with 15 bases in the middle. This CDR3 has 13 residues. The CDR3 spells CASSEVRTGGKYF. The CDR3 nucleotides are TGTGCCAGCAGTGAAGTCCGAACTGGGGGGAAGTACTTC.

This clone showed up just once. This chain connects TRBV29-1 to TRBJ2-3, with 8 bases aligning to TRBD2. In germline, CDR1 is SQVTM, CDR2 ANQGSEA. The CDR3 extends over 12 amino acids. With V trimmed by 0 bases and J by 11 bases, 4 bases remained unmatched. CDR3 sequence: CSVEESREGQYF. The CDR3 DNA is TGCAGCGTTGAAGAAAGTCGGGAGGGGCAGTATTTT.

The chain links TRBV27 to TRBJ2-6; D possibly corresponds to TRBD1 (6 bases). Germline V lookup: CDR1 MNHEY, CDR2 SMNVEV (reference sequence). Trimming removed 5 bases at V and 2 bases at J, with 16 bases between. The CDR3 extends over 17 amino acids. The CDR3 protein is CASSNYRGGAGANVLTF. For the CDR3, the DNA is TGTGCCAGCAGTAACTACCGTGGGGGCGCTGGGGCCAACGTCCTGACTTTC.

The gene calls are TRBV7-3 and TRBJ2-5; tentatively, D is TRBD2 (7 bases). This CDR3 is built from 14 residues. V was shortened by 5 bases and J by 7 bases, with 17 bases between the two germline ends. The V gene's germline CDR1 is SGHTA and CDR2 FQGTGA. The CDR3 sequence: CASSPSAGAATQYF. The DNA for the CDR3 is TGTGCCAGCAGCCCCTCCGCGGGGGCTGCGACCCAGTACTTC.

The CDR3 protein is CSPPGLAADYEQYF. The CDR3, as DNA: TGCAGCCCACCCGGACTAGCGGCCGACTACGAGCAGTACTTC. The chain recombines TRBV29-1 with TRBJ2-7; 10 bases line up with TRBD2. Germline CDR1 and CDR2: SQVTM and ANQGSEA. The CDR3 totals 14 residues. Trimming cost V 8 bases and J 3 bases; bases outside gene matches: 10.